This T cell receptor (beta chain) was captured by sequencing in a study of blood T cell repertoires in COVID-19. How the authors handled the data: Estimation of nucleated cell counts was performed using reference gene primer amplification. The repertoire was sequenced with immunoSEQ multiplex PCR; TCRdb's copy has only in-frame clones and lacks some. Clone size and the V and J calls come from that table; the DNA yielded D and trimming. The sample has 150,000 to 200,000 clones, 75% to 90% seen once. The CDR3 totals 16 residues. Looked up from germline, CDR1 is MNHEY and CDR2 is SVGAGI. With 2 bases clipped from V and 2 bases from J, the junction kept 4 bases outside the gene matches.

The sequence was collected from a woman older than 75 with active or convalescent COVID-19. The chain is built from TRBV6-5 and TRBJ1-5, with 9 nucleotides matching TRBD1. Material: peripheral blood. The CDR3 protein is CASSYPRDRGNQPQHF. CDR3 coding DNA: TGTGCCAGCAGTTACCCCCGGGACAGGGGCAATCAGCCCCAGCATTTT.